Sequencing of this T cell receptor beta chain was carried out in a study of monozygotic twins with inflammatory bowel disease. The germline gives CDR1 KGHSH, CDR2 LQKENI. This CDR3 spans 15 amino acids. The RNA usage for each TCR library was about 3.5 ug of total RNA. TCRdb reprocessed the 5' RACE reads and reports one entry per CDR3 protein, with no DNA. Its listing shows roughly 330,000 distinct CDR3 sequences. V is TRBV18 and J is TRBJ2-7. This TCR was recovered from a human donor with ulcerative colitis or Crohn's disease, or a healthy co-twin of an affected twin (not recorded which). Sequenced material: blood. The CDR3 protein is CASSPNGGGFDEQYF.